The 9 T cell receptor beta chains in this list originate from one sample, sequenced in a study of blood T cells in healthy people across ages. A sample-barcoded 5' primer and a J-beta primer mix were used in a second PCR of about 6 to 11 cycles. TCRdb processed the 5' RACE reads anew with MiXCR; each CDR3 protein has one entry. The sample yields over 950,000 distinct CDR3 sequences, roughly 51% seen once. The source material was blood. Receptors originate from a woman aged 55 to 70 in good health.

V and J are TRBV20-1 and TRBJ2-2, with a possible D match to TRBD2 (6 bases). Germline V CDR1 and CDR2: DFQATT, SNEGSKA (reference sequence). V gave up 0 bases and J gave up 2 bases, with 13 bases separating them. This CDR3 has 16 residues. Written as DNA, the CDR3 is TGCAGTGCTAGAGAAGTAGCGGATCCCAACACCGGGGAGCTGTTTTTT. It codes for CSAREVADPNTGELFF.

This rearrangement joins TRBV7-9 to TRBJ2-1; 8 nucleotides agree with TRBD1. Germline V CDR1 and CDR2: SEHNR, FQNEAQ (reference sequence). The CDR3 has 16 amino acids. V was pared by 7 bases and J by 5 bases, with 13 bases of the junction left unmatched. The CDR3 region is CASNQRQGQSNNEQFF. The CDR3 DNA sequence: TGTGCCAGCAACCAAAGACAGGGGCAATCGAACAATGAGCAGTTCTTC.

V is TRBV27 and J is TRBJ2-2; tentatively, D is TRBD1 (6 bases). CDR3 length: 15 residues. Germline CDR1 MNHEY, CDR2 SMNVEV (reference sequence). The V gene lost 4 bases and the J gene lost 1 base, with 10 bases spanning the gap. Here the CDR3 reads CASSWGQGNTGELFF. As DNA, the CDR3 is TGTGCCAGCAGTTGGGGGCAGGGGAACACCGGGGAGCTGTTTTTT.

This clonotype was observed a few times. The chain couples TRBV6-5 to TRBJ2-3, with unresolved D. This CDR3 comprises 15 residues. Germline CDR1 reads MNHEY; CDR2 reads SVGAGI. V was cut by 2 bases and J by 5 bases, with 14 bases left in between. In nucleotides, the CDR3 is TGTGCCAGCAGTTACACTCGTGAAGCAAAAGATACGCAGTATTTT. As protein: CASSYTREAKDTQYF.

The chain combines TRBV20-1 with TRBJ2-5, with unresolved D. Per the germline V gene, CDR1 is DFQATT and CDR2 is SNEGSKA (reference sequence). V lost 3 bases to trimming and J lost 1 base, with 18 bases between them. The CDR3 is 16 amino acids. The CDR3 here is CSASFLGTATQETQYF. For the CDR3, the DNA is TGCAGTGCTAGTTTCTTGGGCACAGCAACCCAAGAGACCCAGTACTTC.

For this clonotype: At one end, the junction sequence differs from germline, possibly due to a read error. This chain uses TRBV7-2 with TRBJ2-3, with D possibly matching TRBD2 (7 bases). CDR3 length: 16 amino acids. The V gene's germline CDR1 is SGHTA and CDR2 FQGNSA. CDR3 sequence reads: CAGSLRGGGSTDTQYF. DNA for the CDR3: TGTGCCGGCAGCTTAAGGGGAGGGGGGAGCACAGATACGCAGTATTTT.

This clonotype was counted only a few times. CDR3 bases: TGTGCCAGCAGCTTAGCAGGGAGGAACAATAATTCACCCCTCCACTTT. Its protein product is CASSLAGRNNNSPLHF. The chain links TRBV7-2 to TRBJ1-6; D unresolved. Between the trimmed V and J ends, which lost 0 bases and 5 bases, there was a span of 11 bases. This CDR3 spans 16 amino acids. The germline V gene encodes CDR1 SGHTA and CDR2 FQGNSA. Combining the CDR3 with reference TRBV7-2 and TRBJ1-6 gives the whole variable domain GAGVSQSPSNKVTEKGKDVELRCDPISGHTALYWYRQSLGQGLEFLIYFQGNSAPDKSGLPSDRFSAERTGGSVSTLTIQRTQQEDSAVYLCASSLAGRNNNSPLHFGNGTRLTVT.

This clonotype was detected only once. The CDR3 loop reads CSARDQGEQQFF. The CDR3 DNA follows: TGCAGTGCTAGAGATCAAGGAGAACAGCAGTTCTTC. The chain recombines TRBV20-1 with TRBJ2-1, with D unclear. Looked up from germline, CDR1 is DFQATT and CDR2 is SNEGSKA (reference sequence). The CDR3 sequence is 12 residues long. V was shortened by 0 bases and J by 11 bases, with 11 bases between the two germline ends.

CDR3 DNA sequence: TGTGCCAGCAGTTTATACGTGGATCAGCCCCAGCATTTT. Translated, it gives CASSLYVDQPQHF. This chain uses TRBV28 with TRBJ1-5; D is unresolved. This CDR3 is 13 amino acids long. CDR1 and CDR2 (germline): MDHEN, SYDVKM. V shed 1 base and J shed 5 bases, with 6 bases lying between them.